The 32 T cell receptor beta chains below come from one sample, sequenced in a study of blood T cell repertoires in COVID-19. TCRdb's table, derived via immunoSEQ multiplex PCR, lists solely in-frame clones and lacks some. The data show around 16,000 clones, approximately 85% seen once. Specimen: peripheral blood. The receptors derive from a man older than 75 with active or convalescent COVID-19.

The chain recombines TRBV25-1 with TRBJ2-7, with 9 bases matching TRBD2. The J segment lost 1 base and the V segment lost 0 bases, leaving 4 bases of the junction unmatched. The V gene's germline CDR1 is MGHDK and CDR2 SYGVNS. The CDR3 is 16 residues long. This chain's CDR3 is CASSEYGTSRSYEQYF. CDR3 bases: TGTGCCAGCAGTGAATATGGGACTAGCCGTTCCTACGAGCAGTACTTC.

The J gene is TRBJ2-2, the V gene TRBV5-6, with 10 bases fitting TRBD2. This CDR3 contains 17 residues. Trimming removed 1 base from V and 4 bases from J; junction bases left unmatched: 7. Germline V gene lookup returns CDR1 SGHDT and CDR2 YYEEEE. Here the CDR3 reads CASSLMSSGGGTGELFF. The CDR3 DNA follows: TGTGCCAGCAGCTTGATGTCAAGCGGGGGGGGCACCGGGGAGCTGTTTTTT.

V usage is TRBV7-2 and J usage is TRBJ1-1, with 7 bases lining up with TRBD1. This CDR3 is built from 16 residues. The V segment lost 5 bases and the J segment 0 bases; nucleotides outside the gene matches: 9. Germline V gives CDR1 SGHTA, CDR2 FQGNSA. CDR3 DNA: TGTGCCAGCAGCCGTAGACAGGGCCCTTTGAACACTGAAGCTTTCTTT. Translated, it gives CASSRRQGPLNTEAFF.

This chain joins TRBV5-1 and TRBJ2-7, with D possibly matching TRBD2 (6 bases). The V end was cut by 2 bases, the J end by 0 bases, with 9 bases between. The germline V gene encodes CDR1 SGHRS and CDR2 YFSETQ. The CDR3 consists of 14 residues. The CDR3 bases are TGCGCCAGCAGCTTTAGCGGTAGCTCCTACGAGCAGTACTTC. Translating it yields CASSFSGSSYEQYF.

The rearrangement links TRBV19 to TRBJ1-1; weak D call: TRBD1 (5 bases). The CDR3 consists of 16 residues. V was shortened by 3 bases and J by 3 bases, with 17 bases between the two germline ends. Germline V gene lookup returns CDR1 LNHDA and CDR2 SQIVND (reference sequence). Here the CDR3 DNA reads TGTGCCAGTAGTATCGGTGGAAGGGGATGGGACACTGAAGCTTTCTTT. Encoded protein: CASSIGGRGWDTEAFF.

The genes are TRBV28 and TRBJ1-2, with D possibly being TRBD1 (6 bases). Between the trimmed V and J ends, which lost 1 base and 0 bases, there was a span of 15 bases. The CDR3 is made up of 17 amino acids. Germline CDR1 is MDHEN and CDR2 is SYDVKM. The CDR3 spells CASSLLVQGKANYGYTF. The CDR3 DNA reads as TGTGCCAGCAGTTTATTGGTACAGGGCAAAGCTAACTATGGCTACACCTTC.

The chain has TRBV6-5 and TRBJ1-1, with D maybe TRBD1 (5 bases). CDR1 is MNHEY, CDR2 SVGAGI, per germline. V gave up 4 bases and J gave up 2 bases, with 8 bases separating them. The CDR3 has 13 residues. The CDR3 DNA is TGTGCCAGCAGTTCGACAGCTAACACTGAAGCTTTCTTT. Its protein is CASSSTANTEAFF.

The rearrangement links TRBV11-3 to TRBJ2-1; 9 bases map to TRBD1. Trimming at V came to 3 bases and at J to 5 bases, leaving 8 bases not matched to a gene. The CDR3 length is 16 residues. Germline CDR1 is SGHNT and CDR2 is YENEEA. CDR3 bases: TGTGCCAGCAGCTTCGGACTGGACAGGGGAGACAATGAGCAGTTCTTC. Amino acids: CASSFGLDRGDNEQFF.

The chain joins TRBV5-1 to TRBJ2-6; tentatively, D is TRBD1 (5 bases). This CDR3 spans 16 amino acids. Trimming removed 1 base at V and 0 bases at J, with 8 bases between. Germline loops: CDR1 SGHRS, CDR2 YFSETQ. The CDR3 sequence is CASSLQGISGANVLTF. The CDR3 bases are TGCGCCAGCAGCTTGCAGGGCATCTCTGGGGCCAACGTCCTGACTTTC.

As DNA, the CDR3 is TGTGCCAGCAGCAAAGCCCAGACAGGGGCCACTGAAGCTTTCTTT. Translating it yields CASSKAQTGATEAFF. This chain joins TRBV11-2 and TRBJ1-1; 8 nucleotides agree with TRBD1. The germline CDR1 and CDR2 sequences are SGHAT and FQNNGV. V was clipped by 5 bases and J by 4 bases; unmatched bases: 9. The CDR3 runs 15 residues.

This rearrangement joins TRBV27 to TRBJ2-7; 8 positions agree with TRBD1. Germline trimming cut 8 bases from V and 6 bases from J; bases unmatched to any gene: 9. This CDR3 is 13 amino acids long. Germline V lookup: CDR1 MNHEY, CDR2 SMNVEV (reference sequence). CDR3 in DNA: TGTGCCAGCGTCCGCTCAGGGGGCCGCGAGCAGTACTTC. Translating gives CASVRSGGREQYF.

This chain joins TRBV6-6 and TRBJ1-2; tentative D call: TRBD1 (6 bases). The V end lost 6 bases, the J end lost 2 bases, and 10 bases lay between the germline ends. The CDR3 length is 13 residues. Germline CDR1 MNHNY, CDR2 SVGAGI (reference sequence). The CDR3 reads CASSPGQNYGYTF. The CDR3 DNA sequence: TGTGCCAGCAGCCCCGGACAGAACTATGGCTACACCTTC.

This clone was recorded a few times. The chain joins TRBV11-3 to TRBJ1-1, with 7 bases aligning to TRBD1. J was trimmed by 4 bases and V by 5 bases; bases with no gene match: 7. This CDR3 has 14 residues. Looked up from germline, CDR1 is SGHNT and CDR2 is YENEEA. CDR3 nucleotide sequence: TGTGCCAGCAGCCTGGGACAGACTCCCACTGAAGCTTTCTTT. Its protein product is CASSLGQTPTEAFF.

The rearrangement joins TRBV7-2 to TRBJ1-4; no definite D call. The CDR3 runs 13 residues. CDR1 is SGHTA, CDR2 FQGNSA, per germline. V shed 4 bases and J shed 8 bases, with 11 bases lying between them. CDR3 sequence (DNA): TGTGCCAGCAGCTCCCAGCAGGCCGAAAAACTGTTTTTT. Translation gives CASSSQQAEKLFF. The entire variable domain, with the rest obtained from reference TRBV7-2 and TRBJ1-4, is as follows: GAGVSQSPSNKVTEKGKDVELRCDPISGHTALYWYRQSLGQGLEFLIYFQGNSAPDKSGLPSDRFSAERTGGSVSTLTIQRTQQEDSAVYLCASSSQQAEKLFFGSGTQLSVL.

This clone came up a few times. The CDR3 DNA follows: TGTGCCAGCAGCCAAGTAGGGGCCAGCGGGGGGGAGACCCAGTACTTC. This sequence encodes CASSQVGASGGETQYF. V is TRBV4-2 and J is TRBJ2-5; 9 nucleotides agree with TRBD2. This CDR3 region has 16 residues. In germline, CDR1 is LGHNA, CDR2 YNFKEQ. After removal of 1 base from V and 5 bases from J, the junction contained 8 bases not matched to a gene.

The chain combines TRBV5-1 with TRBJ1-6; possible D gene TRBD1, 6 bases. The V and J ends lost 0 bases and 13 bases respectively, with 17 bases between them. This CDR3 region has 15 residues. Germline CDR1 and CDR2: SGHRS and YFSETQ. CDR3 coding DNA: TGCGCCAGCAGCTTGGAACAGGGAAGGGCCGGGCCCCTCCACTTT. Translated: CASSLEQGRAGPLHF.

The chain uses TRBV5-1 and TRBJ2-7, with D possibly TRBD1 on 6 matching bases. The germline gives CDR1 SGHRS, CDR2 YFSETQ. The germline V and J ends were trimmed by 3 bases and 1 base, with 11 bases remaining between them. This CDR3 is built from 14 residues. The CDR3 region is CASSWGTGSYEQYF. As DNA, the CDR3 is TGCGCCAGCAGCTGGGGTACAGGGTCCTACGAGCAGTACTTC.

V gene TRBV15 combines with J gene TRBJ1-5, with D possibly being TRBD1 (5 bases). The CDR3 totals 14 residues. Germline V gene sequence: CDR1 LNHNV, CDR2 YYDKDF (reference sequence). V lost 0 bases and J 4 bases, leaving 7 bases between the germline ends. CDR3 in DNA: TGTGCCACCAGCAGAGATAAGGGGAATCAGCCCCAGCATTTT. This translates into CATSRDKGNQPQHF.

This clone was seen once. The chain couples TRBV7-9 to TRBJ1-5; the D is unclear. The CDR3 totals 15 residues. V shed 5 bases and J shed 6 bases, with 17 bases lying between them. The germline CDR1 and CDR2 sequences are SEHNR and FQNEAQ (reference sequence). The CDR3 here is CASSLGGRRGQPQHF. CDR3 DNA sequence: TGTGCCAGCAGCCTGGGTGGCCGCCGGGGTCAGCCCCAGCATTTT. Full variable domain (rest looked up from reference TRBV7-9 and TRBJ1-5): DTGVSQNPRHKITKRGQNVTFRCDPISEHNRLYWYRQTLGQGPEFLTYFQNEAQLEKSRLLSDRFSAERPKGSFSTLEIQRTEQGDSAMYLCASSLGGRRGQPQHFGDGTRLSIL.

The chain has TRBV5-1 and TRBJ2-2, with 12 bases matching TRBD2. The J segment lost 6 bases and the V segment lost 0 bases, leaving 0 bases of the junction unmatched. From germline, CDR1 is SGHRS and CDR2 YFSETQ. The CDR3 consists of 15 residues. The CDR3: CASSLGLAGAGELFF. DNA of the CDR3: TGCGCCAGCAGCTTGGGACTAGCGGGGGCCGGGGAGCTGTTTTTT.

The rearrangement uses TRBV28 and TRBJ2-1; TRBD2 matches 10 bases. The CDR3 contains 17 residues. V trimming: 1 base; J trimming: 8 bases; junction bases outside the gene matches: 11. CDR1 and CDR2 from the germline V gene are MDHEN and SYDVKM. The CDR3 sequence: CASSLFKSLAGEDEQFF. CDR3 sequence (DNA): TGTGCCAGCAGTTTATTTAAGTCTCTAGCGGGGGAGGATGAGCAGTTCTTC. Full variable domain (outside the CDR3, taken from reference TRBV28 and TRBJ2-1): DVKVTQSSRYLVKRTGEKVFLECVQDMDHENMFWYRQDPGLGLRLIYFSYDVKMKEKGDIPEGYSVSREKKERFSLILESASTNQTSMYLCASSLFKSLAGEDEQFFGPGTRLTVL.

V gene TRBV19 combines with J gene TRBJ1-1; D might be TRBD1 (6 bases). Germline V CDR1 and CDR2: LNHDA, SQIVND (reference sequence). The CDR3 totals 12 residues. V was shortened by 7 bases and J by 1 base, with 7 bases between the two germline ends. CDR3 nucleotide sequence: TGTGCCAGTAAGGGACAGAACACTGAAGCTTTCTTT. It is translated as CASKGQNTEAFF.

The chain links TRBV12-5 to TRBJ2-5; 7 bases match TRBD2. Losses at the gene ends were 6 bases for V and 4 bases for J; bases not matched to a gene: 11. Germline V gives CDR1 LGHNT, CDR2 FRNRAP. The CDR3 consists of 15 residues. CDR3 sequence reads: CASGLSSGGGETQYF. In nucleotides, the CDR3 is TGTGCTAGTGGCCTCTCATCTGGCGGGGGAGAGACCCAGTACTTC.

The V call is TRBV6-5, the J call TRBJ1-1; maybe TRBD1 (6 bases). The CDR3 covers 16 residues. The germline V gene encodes CDR1 MNHEY and CDR2 SVGAGI. The V and J ends lost 0 bases and 0 bases respectively, with 11 bases between them. CDR3 nucleotide sequence: TGTGCCAGCAGTTACTCGACGTACAGGGTGAACACTGAAGCTTTCTTT. Translation gives CASSYSTYRVNTEAFF.

This clone occurred once. The chain has TRBV5-1 and TRBJ2-5; the match to TRBD1 covers 9 bases. This CDR3 contains 14 residues. After removal of 6 bases from V and 3 bases from J, the junction contained 6 bases not matched to a gene. Germline CDR1 is SGHRS and CDR2 is YFSETQ. Here the CDR3 DNA reads TGCGCCAGCACAAACAGGGGGCGCGAAGAGACCCAGTACTTC. Encoded protein: CASTNRGREETQYF.

The gene calls are TRBV5-1 and TRBJ2-3; TRBD2 agrees at 10 bases. The germline CDR1 and CDR2 sequences are SGHRS and YFSETQ. The CDR3 length is 20 residues. With V trimmed by 2 bases and J by 6 bases, 21 bases remained unmatched. The CDR3 is CASSFPPGLALIRGTDTQYF. CDR3 DNA: TGCGCCAGCAGCTTTCCCCCGGGACTAGCGTTAATTCGGGGGACTGATACGCAGTATTTT.

The genes are TRBV7-8 and TRBJ1-1; maybe TRBD1 (5 bases). Trimming took 5 bases from V and 4 from J, leaving 11 bases between them. Germline V gene lookup returns CDR1 SGHVS and CDR2 FQNEAQ. This CDR3 region has 13 residues. The CDR3: CASSTDIATEAFF. The CDR3 coding sequence is TGTGCCAGCAGCACGGACATCGCCACTGAAGCTTTCTTT.

The rearrangement links TRBV5-4 to TRBJ2-5; 11 bases fit TRBD2. The CDR3 contains 16 residues. The ends lost 4 bases at V and 2 bases at J; junction bases unmatched: 7. Looked up from germline, CDR1 is SGHNT and CDR2 is YYREEE (reference sequence). This chain's CDR3 is CASSPGLAGRQETQYF. CDR3 DNA: TGTGCCAGCAGCCCCGGACTAGCGGGCCGTCAAGAGACCCAGTACTTC.

The genes are TRBV6-2 or TRBV6-3 and TRBJ2-7; tentative D call: TRBD1 (6 bases). CDR1 is MNHEY, CDR2 SVGEGT, per germline. V dropped 6 bases and J dropped 3 bases, with 18 bases sitting between them. The CDR3 spans 15 residues. CDR3 residues: CASSRTVGALYEQYF. CDR3 nucleotides: TGTGCCAGCAGCAGGACAGTAGGGGCCCTCTACGAGCAGTACTTC.

In this sample, this clone turned up once. The CDR3 DNA sequence: TGTGCCAGCAGCTTAATATTTTGGACACTTGATCAGCCCCAGCATTTT. Its protein product is CASSLIFWTLDQPQHF. The rearrangement uses TRBV7-2 and TRBJ1-5; D perhaps matches TRBD1 (5 bases). Germline V gene lookup returns CDR1 SGHTA and CDR2 FQGNSA. Trimming removed 2 bases at V and 5 bases at J, with 16 bases between. The CDR3 runs 16 residues.

The rearrangement joins TRBV6-5 to TRBJ1-3, with unresolved D. The CDR3 extends over 16 amino acids. Germline V CDR1 and CDR2: MNHEY, SVGAGI. V lost 0 bases and J lost 0, with 9 bases in between. CDR3 nucleotides: TGTGCCAGCAGTTACTCGAGTGGAGACTCTGGAAACACCATATATTTT. It encodes CASSYSSGDSGNTIYF.

The chain employs TRBV11-3 and TRBJ1-2; 8 bases fit TRBD1. CDR3 length: 14 residues. With V trimmed by 5 bases and J by 8 bases, 10 bases remained unmatched. CDR1 is SGHNT, CDR2 YENEEA, per germline. CDR3 protein: CASSPRTGTKGYTF. The CDR3 coding sequence is TGTGCCAGCAGCCCGCGGACAGGGACCAAAGGCTACACCTTC.